This TCR beta chain was documented in a study of Ad26.COV2.S vaccination and SARS-CoV-2 variants. The CDR3 totals 12 residues. Germline loops: CDR1 SGHDT, CDR2 YYEEEE. The V gene lost 3 bases and the J gene lost 8 bases, with 11 bases spanning the gap. Noted treatment: roughly 18 received Ad26.COV2.S at low or high dose, single or two shots; about 5 received placebo; per-sample allocation not given. Specimen acquisition occurred on day 63 following the initial vaccine or placebo injection. Using immunoSEQ multiplex PCR, the repertoire was profiled, and TCRdb retains in-frame clones only, with some absent. This table holds fewer than 400,000 clones, around 85% found once.

The clonotype comes from a person between 18 and 65 years old who received the Ad26.COV2.S COVID-19 vaccine or a placebo. The specimen comprised peripheral blood, sampled in a trial of Ad26.COV2.S vaccine versus placebo. J is TRBJ1-2 and V is TRBV5-6; no definite D call. DNA of the CDR3: TGTGCCAGCAGCTACATGAGTGGGGGCTACACCTTC. Amino acids: CASSYMSGGYTF.